This T cell receptor (beta chain) was obtained from a study of shared clonotypes between healthy human individuals. Sequencing was performed with immunoSEQ multiplex PCR; in TCRdb, only in-frame clones are kept and a portion is missing. The sample contains about 470,000 clones, around 79% of which appear only once. This sequence originates from a woman aged 35 to 49 in good health. Some clones in this sample may be carry-over from other donors' samples. The sample was PBMCs.

The CDR3 DNA follows: TGCGCCAGCAGTCACGGGCGGGAGGGCCGTTCGCCGACCAACAATGAGCAGTTCTTC. The encoded protein is CASSHGREGRSPTNNEQFF. The gene calls are TRBV23-1 and TRBJ2-1; TRBD2 agrees at 9 bases. TRBV23-1 is marked as an open reading frame, function uncertain. This CDR3 is 19 amino acids long. Trimming at V came to 3 bases and at J to 5 bases, leaving 17 bases not matched to a gene.